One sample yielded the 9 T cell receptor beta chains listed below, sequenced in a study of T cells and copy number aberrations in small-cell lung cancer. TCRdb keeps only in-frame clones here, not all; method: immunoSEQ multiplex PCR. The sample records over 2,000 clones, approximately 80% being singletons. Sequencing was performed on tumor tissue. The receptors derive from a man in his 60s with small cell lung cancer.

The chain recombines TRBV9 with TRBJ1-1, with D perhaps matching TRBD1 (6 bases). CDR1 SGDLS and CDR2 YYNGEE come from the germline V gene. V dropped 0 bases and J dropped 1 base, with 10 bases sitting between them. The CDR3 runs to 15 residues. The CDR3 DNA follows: TGTGCCAGCAGCGTAGAACCCAGGGGGAACACTGAAGCTTTCTTT. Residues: CASSVEPRGNTEAFF.

CDR3 sequence reads: CASSLKASPEYEQYF. The CDR3 DNA reads TGTGCCAGCAGCTTAAAGGCTAGCCCAGAATACGAGCAGTACTTC. This chain links TRBV7-2 with TRBJ2-7; a possible D gene is TRBD2 (5 bases). Germline V CDR1 and CDR2: SGHTA, FQGNSA. V dropped 2 bases and J dropped 4 bases, with 15 bases sitting between them. The CDR3 consists of 15 residues.

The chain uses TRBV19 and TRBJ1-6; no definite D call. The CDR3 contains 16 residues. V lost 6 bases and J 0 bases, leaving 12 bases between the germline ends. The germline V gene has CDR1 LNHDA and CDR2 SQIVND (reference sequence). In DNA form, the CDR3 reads TGTGCCAGTAGCATCCGGGGTAACTCCTATAATTCACCCCTCCACTTT. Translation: CASSIRGNSYNSPLHF.

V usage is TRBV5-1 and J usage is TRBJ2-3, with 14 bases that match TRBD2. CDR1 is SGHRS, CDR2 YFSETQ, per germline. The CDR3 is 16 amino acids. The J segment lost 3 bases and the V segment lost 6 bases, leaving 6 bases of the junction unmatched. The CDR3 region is CASTGLAGAGTDTQYF. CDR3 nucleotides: TGCGCCAGCACGGGACTAGCGGGAGCTGGGACAGATACGCAGTATTTT.

In DNA form, the CDR3 reads TGTGCCAGCAGCCCTCGGGAGCTAGCCAAAAACATTCAGTACTTC. Its translation: CASSPRELAKNIQYF. The V and J genes are TRBV11-2 and TRBJ2-4; possible D gene TRBD2, 6 bases. The length of the CDR3 is 15 residues. CDR1 and CDR2 from the germline V gene are SGHAT and FQNNGV. Between the trimmed V and J ends, which lost 5 bases and 0 bases, there was a span of 11 bases. The full variable domain, in which reference TRBV11-2 and TRBJ2-4 provide the parts outside the CDR3, is EAGVAQSPRYKIIEKRQSVAFWCNPISGHATLYWYQQILGQGPKLLIQFQNNGVVDDSQLPKDRFSAERLKGVDSTLKIQPAKLEDSAVYLCASSPRELAKNIQYFGAGTRLSVL.

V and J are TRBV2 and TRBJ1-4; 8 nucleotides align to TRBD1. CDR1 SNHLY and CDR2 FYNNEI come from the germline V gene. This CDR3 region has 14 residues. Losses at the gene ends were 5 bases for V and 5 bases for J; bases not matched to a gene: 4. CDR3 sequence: CASSRQGNNEKLFF. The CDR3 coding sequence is TGTGCCAGCAGTAGACAGGGGAACAATGAAAAACTGTTTTTT. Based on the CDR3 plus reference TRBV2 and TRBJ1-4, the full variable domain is EPEVTQTPSHQVTQMGQEVILRCVPISNHLYFYWYRQILGQKVEFLVSFYNNEISEKSEIFDDQFSVERPDGSNFTLKIRSTKLEDSAMYFCASSRQGNNEKLFFGSGTQLSVL.

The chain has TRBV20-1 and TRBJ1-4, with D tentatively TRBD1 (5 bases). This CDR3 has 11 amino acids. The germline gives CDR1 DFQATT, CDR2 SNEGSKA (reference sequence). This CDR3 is CSARVDEKLFF. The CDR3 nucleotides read TGCAGCGCCAGGGTGGATGAAAAACTGTTTTTT.

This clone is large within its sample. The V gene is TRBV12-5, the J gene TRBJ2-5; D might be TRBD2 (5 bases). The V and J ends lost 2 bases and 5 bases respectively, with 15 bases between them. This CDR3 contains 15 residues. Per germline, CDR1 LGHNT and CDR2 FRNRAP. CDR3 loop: CASGLPTVPGETQYF. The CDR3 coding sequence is TGTGCTAGTGGTTTGCCAACCGTACCGGGGGAGACCCAGTACTTC.

The DNA of the CDR3 is TGTGCCAGCAGCTTCCGAGGGAAGCAGACGATAGGCTACACCTTC. Amino acid sequence: CASSFRGKQTIGYTF. The chain combines TRBV5-4 with TRBJ1-2; D ambiguous. There are 15 residues in the CDR3. The germline V and J ends were trimmed by 2 bases and 8 bases, with 19 bases remaining between them. Germline-derived CDR1 and CDR2 are SGHNT and YYREEE (reference sequence).